Reported below is one T cell receptor beta chain. Authors' methods: Nucleated cell number was recorded as an estimate derived from reference gene primer amplification. Produced via immunoSEQ multiplex PCR; TCRdb's table is partial and in-frame only. V, J and clone size reflect that table, while D and trimming were determined from the DNA. Of around 120,000 clones listed, roughly three quarters are singletons. This record belongs to a study of blood T cell repertoires in COVID-19. About the study: PBMCs, B-cell-depleted T cells, or T cells provided the cDNA or gDNA that made up the material.

With 5 bases removed from V and 2 bases from J, the gap between germline ends came to 21 bases. Per the germline V gene, CDR1 is LNHDA and CDR2 is SQIVND (reference sequence). The CDR3 spans 17 residues. Sequenced material: peripheral blood. This TCR was recovered from an elderly woman with acute or convalescent COVID-19. V gene TRBV19 combines with J gene TRBJ1-2; D is possibly TRBD1 (6 bases). The CDR3 here is CASSSQTGNLVNYGYTF. CDR3 sequence (DNA): TGTGCCAGTAGTTCCCAAACAGGGAATTTGGTAAACTATGGCTACACCTTC.